The rows below give T cell receptor beta chains drawn from one sample of a study of cytomegalovirus exposure and HLA in healthy donors. Produced via immunoSEQ multiplex PCR; TCRdb's table is partial and in-frame only. Among some 270,000 clones listed, 92% were seen once. The sample consisted of PBMCs. These receptors came from a girl aged 2-10 years in good health and CMV-seronegative. The conserved cysteine and the conserved F or W are not part of the CDR3 here. The order of the fields is J gene, CDR3 length, D gene, V gene, CDR3 protein. D genes are given only for firm matches.

>TRBJ2-2|13|-|TRBV18
ASSPRGQNTGELF
>TRBJ2-5|12|TRBD2|TRBV9
ASSVSGGAETQY
>TRBJ2-3|12|-|TRBV30
AWSRGSSTDTQY
>TRBJ2-3|14|-|TRBV29-1
SVGGGREASPDTQY
>TRBJ2-7|13|-|TRBV5-4
ASSFAPSLYYEQY
>TRBJ2-7|11|-|TRBV5-4
ASSPPVQDEQY
>TRBJ2-1|9|-|TRBV7-2
ASSQRDEQF
>TRBJ1-1|13|TRBD1|TRBV7-9
ASSYLGQTNTEAF
>TRBJ2-1|12|TRBD2|TRBV11-2
ASSAGLSPLVEF
>TRBJ1-4|12|-|TRBV7-9
ASSSRQTNEKLF
>TRBJ1-1|11|-|TRBV6-1
ASRPEGGPEAF
>TRBJ2-7|12|TRBD1|TRBV7-9
ASSLGQGAYEQY
>TRBJ2-5|13|-|TRBV7-4
ASSLEEGSQETQY
>TRBJ1-2|11|-|TRBV7-5
ARAPEGDYGYT
>TRBJ2-5|9|-|TRBV10-2
ASSDYGTQY
>TRBJ1-1|12|-|TRBV18
ASSLKGPNTEAF
>TRBJ2-7|13|TRBD1|TRBV7-2
ASSFGQGKVYEQY
>TRBJ1-1|13|-|TRBV19
ASSIGGRGGPEAF